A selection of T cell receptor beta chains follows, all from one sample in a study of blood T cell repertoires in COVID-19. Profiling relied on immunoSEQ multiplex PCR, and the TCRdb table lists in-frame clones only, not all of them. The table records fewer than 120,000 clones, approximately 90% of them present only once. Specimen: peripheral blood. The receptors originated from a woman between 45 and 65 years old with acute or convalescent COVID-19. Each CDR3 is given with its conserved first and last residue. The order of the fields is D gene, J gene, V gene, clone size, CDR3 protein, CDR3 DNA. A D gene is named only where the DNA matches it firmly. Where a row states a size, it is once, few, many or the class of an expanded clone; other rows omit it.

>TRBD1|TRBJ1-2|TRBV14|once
CASSHLRTGGIYGYTF
TGTGCCAGCAGCCACCTACGGACAGGGGGCATTTATGGCTACACCTTC
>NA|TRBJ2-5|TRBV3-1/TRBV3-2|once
CASSQGAPSEETQYF
TGTGCCAGCAGCCAAGGAGCCCCGTCCGAGGAGACCCAGTACTTC
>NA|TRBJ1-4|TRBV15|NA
CATSALRETNEKLFF
TGTGCCACCAGCGCCCTCAGGGAAACTAATGAAAAACTGTTTTTT
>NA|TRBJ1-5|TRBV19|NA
CASSIEDSGQPQHF
TGTGCCAGTAGTATAGAGGACAGCGGTCAGCCCCAGCATTTT
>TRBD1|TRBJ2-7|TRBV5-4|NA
CASSLSGTGAYEQYF
TGTGCCAGCAGCCTTTCCGGGACAGGAGCCTACGAGCAGTACTTC
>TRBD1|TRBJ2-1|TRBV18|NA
CASSPQQGAAYNEQFF
TGTGCCAGCTCACCACAACAGGGGGCGGCTTACAATGAGCAGTTCTTC
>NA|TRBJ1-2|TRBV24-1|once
CATSDLQGNYGYTF
TGTGCCACCAGTGATTTGCAGGGGAACTATGGCTACACCTTC
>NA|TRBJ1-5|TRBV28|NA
CASRTGSNQPQHF
TGTGCCAGCAGGACAGGTAGCAATCAGCCCCAGCATTTT
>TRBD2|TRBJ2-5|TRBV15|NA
CATSRERAGGQETQYF
TGTGCCACCAGCAGAGAGAGAGCGGGAGGGCAAGAGACCCAGTACTTC
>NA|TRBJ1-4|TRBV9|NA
CASSVGRGGGEKLFF
TGTGCCAGCAGCGTAGGTAGGGGAGGGGGTGAAAAACTGTTTTTT
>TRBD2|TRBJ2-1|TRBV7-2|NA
CASSLLAGGGNEQFF
TGTGCCAGCAGCTTACTAGCGGGAGGGGGGAATGAGCAGTTCTTC
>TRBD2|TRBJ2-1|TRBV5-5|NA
CASSSGTSLNNEQFF
TGTGCCAGCAGCTCCGGGACTAGCCTCAACAATGAGCAGTTCTTC
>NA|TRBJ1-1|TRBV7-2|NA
CASSFGGGNTEAFF
TGTGCCAGCAGCTTCGGGGGAGGGAACACTGAAGCTTTCTTT
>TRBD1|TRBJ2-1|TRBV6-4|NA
CASSVGTGGGDEQFF
TGTGCCAGCAGTGTTGGGACAGGGGGAGGGGATGAGCAGTTCTTC
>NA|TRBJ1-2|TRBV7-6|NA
CASSLAETPSSGYTF
TGTGCCAGCAGTCTCGCCGAGACTCCTAGTAGTGGCTACACCTTC
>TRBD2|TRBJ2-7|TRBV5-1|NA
CASSLKGGLSYEQYF
TGCGCCAGCAGCTTGAAGGGAGGGCTTTCCTACGAGCAGTACTTC
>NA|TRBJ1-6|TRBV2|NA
CASATAGYSPLHF
TGTGCCAGCGCAACGGCGGGCTATTCACCCCTCCACTTT
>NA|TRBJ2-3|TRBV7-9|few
CASSLGWEASASFNTQYF
TGTGCCAGCAGCTTAGGATGGGAGGCTAGCGCGAGTTTCAATACGCAGTATTTT
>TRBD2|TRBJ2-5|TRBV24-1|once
CATSTGGVETQYF
TGTGCCACCAGTACGGGAGGCGTAGAGACCCAGTACTTC
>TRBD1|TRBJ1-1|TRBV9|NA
CASSPELGQGHTEAFF
TGTGCCAGCAGCCCAGAACTGGGACAGGGTCACACTGAAGCTTTCTTT
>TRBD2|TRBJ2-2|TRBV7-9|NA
CASSLEPGLAGTIGELFF
TGTGCCAGCAGCTTAGAACCGGGACTAGCGGGAACGATCGGGGAGCTGTTTTTT
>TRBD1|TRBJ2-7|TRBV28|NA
CASSLGQGGEQYF
TGTGCCAGCAGTTTAGGACAGGGAGGCGAGCAGTACTTC
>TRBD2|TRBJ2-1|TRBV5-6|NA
CASSLAYGISGKNEQFF
TGTGCCAGCAGCTTGGCCTATGGTATTAGCGGGAAGAATGAGCAGTTCTTC
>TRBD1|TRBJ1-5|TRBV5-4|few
CASSLQGGNQPQHF
TGTGCCAGCAGCTTACAGGGGGGCAATCAGCCCCAGCATTTT
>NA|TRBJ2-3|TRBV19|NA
CASTIRQGTDTQYF
TGTGCCAGTACCATACGACAGGGCACAGATACGCAGTATTTT
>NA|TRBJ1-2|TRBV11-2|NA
CASSFSGRGGYGYTF
TGTGCCAGCAGCTTCTCCGGACGGGGAGGCTATGGCTACACCTTC
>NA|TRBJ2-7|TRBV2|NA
CASSRQVRVEQYF
TGTGCCAGCAGTCGACAGGTCCGGGTGGAGCAGTACTTC
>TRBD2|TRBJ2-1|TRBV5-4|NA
CASSLASGSSYNEQFF
TGTGCCAGCAGCTTGGCTAGCGGGAGCTCCTACAATGAGCAGTTCTTC
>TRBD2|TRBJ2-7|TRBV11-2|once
CASSFTSGLAGAEQYF
TGTGCCAGCAGCTTTACCTCGGGACTAGCGGGAGCGGAGCAGTACTTC
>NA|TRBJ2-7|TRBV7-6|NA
CASSFGSLQGGTTYEQYF
TGTGCCAGCAGCTTCGGCTCATTGCAGGGGGGAACCACCTACGAGCAGTACTTC
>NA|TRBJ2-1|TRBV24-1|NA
CATSTGSYNEQFF
TGTGCCACCTCCACAGGCTCCTACAATGAGCAGTTCTTC
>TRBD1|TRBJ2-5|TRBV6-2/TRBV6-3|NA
CASSRGTGKTQYF
TGTGCCAGCAGTCGCGGGACAGGGAAGACCCAGTACTTC
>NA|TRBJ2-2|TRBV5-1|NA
CASSSTGELFF
TGCGCCAGCAGTAGCACCGGGGAGCTGTTTTTT
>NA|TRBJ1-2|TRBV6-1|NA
CASSDQGYGYTF
TGTGCCAGCAGTGATCAGGGTTATGGCTACACCTTC